Below, 32 T cell receptor beta chains from the same sample are listed, as sequenced in a study of shared clonotypes between healthy human individuals. The naive CD8 fraction comprised CD45RO-negative cells positively selected for CCR7 and excluded terminally differentiated effector memory CD45RA+ cells. Profiling relied on immunoSEQ multiplex PCR, and the TCRdb table lists in-frame clones only, not all of them. Here the sample spans fewer than 1 million clones, around 96% being singletons. The sequenced material came from naive CD8+ T cells sorted from blood. The receptors were sampled from a man in his thirties or forties in good health.

The V and J genes are TRBV11-2 and TRBJ2-2, with TRBD2 matching 8 bases. Germline CDR1 SGHAT, CDR2 FQNNGV. V trimming: 7 bases; J trimming: 7 bases; junction bases outside the gene matches: 14. CDR3 size: 16 residues. CDR3 DNA sequence: TGTGCCAGCACCGAAACGGAGCGGGAGTTTTTCGGGGAGCTGTTTTTT. Amino acid sequence: CASTETEREFFGELFF.

This chain uses TRBV29-1 with TRBJ2-3, with D unclear. The V end was cut by 7 bases, the J end by 6 bases, with 8 bases between. The CDR3 runs 10 residues. Germline CDR1 SQVTM, CDR2 ANQGSEA. The CDR3 sequence: CSARVDTQYF. DNA of the CDR3: TGCAGCGCCCGGGTGGATACGCAGTATTTT.

The chain has TRBV28 and TRBJ2-1, with a possible D match to TRBD2 (5 bases). This CDR3 has 13 residues. Germline lookup yields CDR1 MDHEN and CDR2 SYDVKM. The V end lost 7 bases, the J end lost 6 bases, and 13 bases lay between the germline ends. In nucleotides, the CDR3 is TGTGCCAGCACCACGGAGCGGACCAATGAGCAGTTCTTC. Translated: CASTTERTNEQFF. Looking up the rest from reference TRBV28 and TRBJ2-1 gives the full variable domain: DVKVTQSSRYLVKRTGEKVFLECVQDMDHENMFWYRQDPGLGLRLIYFSYDVKMKEKGDIPEGYSVSREKKERFSLILESASTNQTSMYLCASTTERTNEQFFGPGTRLTVL.

Here the CDR3 reads CASMPPGQGANTEAFF. The CDR3 DNA is TGTGCCAGCATGCCCCCGGGACAGGGGGCGAACACTGAAGCTTTCTTT. V usage is TRBV27 and J usage is TRBJ1-1, with 12 bases identical to TRBD1. Germline V gives CDR1 MNHEY, CDR2 SMNVEV (reference sequence). This CDR3 is built from 16 residues. The V and J ends lost 7 bases and 1 base, in that order; junction bases with no gene match: 7.

This sequence joins TRBV18 and TRBJ2-1; no firm D call. The CDR3 covers 12 residues. Per germline, CDR1 KGHSH and CDR2 LQKENI. Deletions cut 3 bases from V and 15 bases from J, with 15 bases between. This CDR3 reads CASSPVSNEAFF. CDR3 nucleotides: TGTGCCAGCTCACCGGTGTCCAATGAGGCGTTCTTC.

The V gene is TRBV7-8, the J gene TRBJ2-1; 7 positions agree with TRBD2. In germline, CDR1 is SGHVS, CDR2 FQNEAQ. The trim removed 11 bases at V and 8 bases at J, leaving 12 bases unmatched. The length of the CDR3 is 13 residues. The CDR3 loop reads CASLGEGMDEQFF. CDR3 bases: TGTGCCTCCCTAGGGGAGGGTATGGATGAGCAGTTCTTC. Complete variable domain (other parts from reference TRBV7-8 and TRBJ2-1): GAGVSQSPRYKVAKRGQDVALRCDPISGHVSLFWYQQALGQGPEFLTYFQNEAQLDKSGLPSDRFFAERPEGSVSTLKIQRTQQEDSAVYLCASLGEGMDEQFFGPGTRLTVL.

The rearrangement joins TRBV11-2 to TRBJ2-7; 7 bases agree with TRBD2. CDR3 length: 18 amino acids. Losses at the gene ends were 0 bases for V and 5 bases for J; bases not matched to a gene: 16. The germline gives CDR1 SGHAT, CDR2 FQNNGV. As DNA, the CDR3 is TGTGCCAGCAGCTTAGATGGGCTAGCGGAGCCCCTCTCTGACGAGCAGTACTTC. This sequence encodes CASSLDGLAEPLSDEQYF.

J is TRBJ2-7 and V is TRBV6-1; 9 bases match TRBD1. V lost 2 bases and J lost 2; bases outside the gene matches: 10. CDR3 length: 17 residues. Germline V gene sequence: CDR1 MNHNS, CDR2 SASEGT. CDR3 loop: CASSEHRGRLEAYEQYF. The CDR3 DNA sequence: TGTGCCAGCAGTGAACACAGGGGGCGACTCGAGGCCTACGAGCAGTACTTC.

The chain uses TRBV9 and TRBJ2-7, with D tentatively TRBD2 (6 bases). In germline, CDR1 is SGDLS, CDR2 YYNGEE. The V and J ends lost 6 bases and 1 base respectively, with 17 bases between them. This CDR3 has 15 amino acids. The CDR3 protein is CASNEESGPSYEQYF. In nucleotides, the CDR3 is TGTGCCAGCAACGAGGAGAGCGGGCCGTCCTACGAGCAGTACTTC.

The chain employs TRBV4-1 and TRBJ2-1; D possibly corresponds to TRBD2 (7 bases). This CDR3 is built from 17 residues. The germline V gene encodes CDR1 MGHRA and CDR2 YSYEKL. V was trimmed by 4 bases and J by 5 bases, leaving 21 bases between them. CDR3 residues: CASSLRGGSNTNNEQFF. CDR3 bases: TGCGCCAGCAGCCTAAGGGGGGGCAGCAACACTAACAATGAGCAGTTCTTC.

The V gene is TRBV7-9, the J gene TRBJ2-2; D ambiguous. Looked up from germline, CDR1 is SEHNR and CDR2 is FQNEAQ (reference sequence). This CDR3 is built from 17 residues. Trimming stripped 4 bases from V and 4 bases from J, with 19 bases between. The CDR3 loop reads CASSSEDFRTATGELFF. In DNA, the CDR3 is TGTGCCAGCAGCTCAGAAGACTTCCGGACGGCCACCGGGGAGCTGTTTTTT.

The rearrangement joins TRBV2 to TRBJ2-1, with a weak D call TRBD2 (7 bases). Germline lookup yields CDR1 SNHLY and CDR2 FYNNEI. This CDR3 region has 15 residues. With 8 bases removed from V and 1 base from J, the gap between germline ends came to 15 bases. The CDR3 bases are TGTGCCAGCTTGGGGGGGGCGGGGTCCTACAATGAGCAGTTCTTC. Its translation is CASLGGAGSYNEQFF. Full variable domain (missing parts from reference TRBV2 and TRBJ2-1): EPEVTQTPSHQVTQMGQEVILRCVPISNHLYFYWYRQILGQKVEFLVSFYNNEISEKSEIFDDQFSVERPDGSNFTLKIRSTKLEDSAMYFCASLGGAGSYNEQFFGPGTRLTVL.

This chain links TRBV2 with TRBJ1-1, with D perhaps TRBD1 (6 bases). V shed 8 bases and J shed 5 bases, with 15 bases lying between them. CDR3 size: 13 residues. Germline V lookup: CDR1 SNHLY, CDR2 FYNNEI. The CDR3 loop is CASGQGPGTEAFF. DNA of the CDR3: TGTGCCAGCGGTCAGGGGCCGGGGACTGAAGCTTTCTTT.

This chain uses TRBV19 with TRBJ2-7; D not certain. V was cut by 4 bases and J by 9 bases, with 16 bases left in between. The CDR3 consists of 13 residues. The germline CDR1 and CDR2 sequences are LNHDA and SQIVND (reference sequence). The CDR3 DNA reads TGTGCCAGTAGTACCTCCCTATCGGACGGGCAGTACTTC. It yields the protein CASSTSLSDGQYF.

V gene TRBV28 combines with J gene TRBJ2-1; no definite D call. The CDR3 sequence is 15 residues long. V was cut by 5 bases and J by 1 base, with 12 bases left in between. Germline V lookup: CDR1 MDHEN, CDR2 SYDVKM. CDR3 sequence (DNA): TGTGCCAGCAGTCCGTTCATGAGTTCCTACAATGAGCAGTTCTTC. Its translation is CASSPFMSSYNEQFF.

As DNA, the CDR3 is TGCGCCAGCAGCCAAGAGGGTTCAGGGGTTGGTCAGCCCCAGCATTTT. Its protein is CASSQEGSGVGQPQHF. The chain carries TRBV4-1 and TRBJ1-5, with a weak D call TRBD1 (6 bases). V lost 0 bases and J lost 6, with 15 bases in between. Germline V gives CDR1 MGHRA, CDR2 YSYEKL. The CDR3 runs 16 residues.

The chain uses TRBV10-3 and TRBJ2-3; maybe TRBD1 (6 bases). The CDR3 is 15 amino acids. V was cut by 6 bases and J by 0 bases, with 13 bases left in between. CDR1 and CDR2 (germline): ENHRY, SYGVKD. The CDR3 nucleotides read TGTGCCATCAGACCAGGACAGATTAGCACAGATACGCAGTATTTT. This encodes CAIRPGQISTDTQYF.

The chain recombines TRBV27 with TRBJ2-6; D not certain. V lost 2 bases to trimming and J lost 2 bases, with 4 bases between them. Germline V gene lookup returns CDR1 MNHEY and CDR2 SMNVEV (reference sequence). The CDR3 consists of 14 residues. The CDR3 sequence: CASSLDPGANVLTF. The CDR3 nucleotides are TGTGCCAGCAGTTTAGACCCTGGGGCCAACGTCCTGACTTTC.

The count of this clone is one. The rearrangement joins TRBV10-1 to TRBJ2-7; TRBD2 agrees at 10 bases. The V and J ends lost 2 bases and 2 bases, in that order; junction bases with no gene match: 3. CDR1 WNHNN and CDR2 SYGVQD come from the germline V gene (reference sequence). The CDR3 runs 15 residues. The CDR3 DNA sequence: TGCGCCAGCAGTGAGGGACTAGCGGATCCCTACGAGCAGTACTTC. Its protein product is CASSEGLADPYEQYF.

V usage is TRBV6-6 and J usage is TRBJ2-7; D perhaps matches TRBD2 (6 bases). CDR1 is MNHNY and CDR2 is SVGAGI in the germline V gene (reference sequence). This CDR3 has 14 amino acids. The V and J ends lost 1 base and 5 bases respectively, with 12 bases between them. The CDR3 sequence: CASSYLSGGNEQYF. DNA of the CDR3: TGTGCCAGCAGTTACTTATCGGGCGGGAACGAGCAGTACTTC.

V and J are TRBV27 and TRBJ1-3, with TRBD1 identical over 10 bases. The CDR3 is 17 residues long. CDR1 and CDR2 (germline): MNHEY, SMNVEV (reference sequence). Germline trimming cut 10 bases from V and 0 bases from J; bases unmatched to any gene: 12. The CDR3, as DNA: TGTGCCACCCGGGACAGGGGTCACCCGAGCTCTGGAAACACCATATATTTT. As protein: CATRDRGHPSSGNTIYF.

CDR3: CASSTWTGDTEAFF. DNA of the CDR3: TGTGCCAGTAGTACGTGGACAGGGGACACTGAAGCTTTCTTT. The chain carries TRBV19 and TRBJ1-1; 9 bases are shared with TRBD1. Looked up from germline, CDR1 is LNHDA and CDR2 is SQIVND (reference sequence). CDR3 length equals 14 residues. V lost 4 bases to trimming and J lost 3 bases; unmatched junction nucleotides: 3.

This clone was detected once. CDR3 sequence reads: CASSYSGQLEAFF. The DNA of the CDR3 is TGTGCCAGCAGTTACTCGGGACAACTCGAAGCTTTCTTT. J is TRBJ1-1 and V is TRBV6-5; a weak D match, TRBD1 (6 bases). The CDR3 is 13 amino acids. V lost 0 bases and J 8 bases, leaving 10 bases between the germline ends. CDR1 and CDR2 from the germline V gene are MNHEY and SVGAGI.

Of note for this clone: Other DNA sequences in the same sample also yield this CDR3. The rearrangement uses TRBV5-1 and TRBJ1-1; 9 bases match TRBD1. The CDR3 totals 14 residues. V was clipped by 4 bases and J by 4 bases; unmatched bases: 5. Germline V lookup: CDR1 SGHRS, CDR2 YFSETQ. DNA for the CDR3: TGCGCCAGCAGCCTGGGACAGGGTAGCACTGAAGCTTTCTTT. Translated, it gives CASSLGQGSTEAFF.

CDR3 region: CATWDREEEKLFF. CDR3 nucleotide sequence: TGCGCCACCTGGGACAGAGAGGAGGAAAAACTGTTTTTT. J is TRBJ1-4 and V is TRBV10-2; 7 positions agree with TRBD1. The CDR3 runs 13 residues. V dropped 10 bases and J dropped 8; count of bases not matched to a gene: 10. Per germline, CDR1 WSHSY and CDR2 SAAADI.

The chain is built from TRBV9 and TRBJ2-3; maybe TRBD2 (5 bases). In germline, CDR1 is SGDLS, CDR2 YYNGEE. V lost 0 bases and J 7 bases, leaving 9 bases between the germline ends. This CDR3 is built from 13 residues. The DNA for the CDR3 is TGTGCCAGCAGCGTAGACCGGGGTTATACGCAGTATTTT. Its protein is CASSVDRGYTQYF.

The chain's CDR3 is CASSPTSSGKGEQYF. The DNA of the CDR3 is TGTGCCAGCAGCCCCACCAGTAGCGGTAAGGGCGAGCAGTACTTC. The chain employs TRBV9 and TRBJ2-7; D possibly corresponds to TRBD2 (6 bases). Germline V gene sequence: CDR1 SGDLS, CDR2 YYNGEE. The CDR3 contains 15 residues. V gave up 4 bases and J gave up 6 bases, with 20 bases separating them.

The chain uses TRBV5-4 and TRBJ1-2; maybe TRBD1 (5 bases). Trimming removed 4 bases from V and 8 bases from J, with 18 bases in between. From germline, CDR1 is SGHNT and CDR2 YYREEE (reference sequence). This CDR3 region has 14 residues. The CDR3 sequence is CASSPWDGLEGYTF. The CDR3 bases are TGTGCCAGCAGCCCATGGGACGGGTTGGAGGGCTACACCTTC.

This clone has just one count. This chain uses TRBV5-5 with TRBJ2-7, with 9 bases matching TRBD2. Trimming at V came to 4 bases and at J to 0 bases, leaving 5 bases not matched to a gene. The length of the CDR3 is 15 residues. Germline CDR1 and CDR2: SGHKS and YYEKEE (reference sequence). As DNA, the CDR3 is TGTGCCAGCAGCAGACTAGCGGAGAGCTCCTACGAGCAGTACTTC. This translates into CASSRLAESSYEQYF.

The rearrangement joins TRBV30 to TRBJ1-1, with a weak D call TRBD1 (5 bases). Germline CDR1 is GTSNPN and CDR2 is SVGIG (reference sequence). The ends were cut back, 4 bases at V and 9 bases at J, with 12 bases in the middle. This CDR3 has 11 residues. CDR3 nucleotides: TGTGCCTGGACAATGGGGACCCAAGCTTTCTTT. It yields the protein CAWTMGTQAFF.

J is TRBJ1-1 and V is TRBV7-2, with unresolved D. Germline lookup yields CDR1 SGHTA and CDR2 FQGNSA. Trimming pared 3 bases from V and 4 bases from J, leaving 18 bases between. The CDR3 consists of 16 residues. CDR3: CASSFGVAGRVTEAFF. DNA of the CDR3: TGTGCCAGCAGCTTTGGGGTAGCGGGCCGGGTCACTGAAGCTTTCTTT.

As concerns this clone: Other DNA sequences of this sample code for an identical CDR3. The CDR3 nucleotides read TGTGCCAGCAGCTCCAGCGACACCTACGAGCAGTACTTC. Translation: CASSSSDTYEQYF. The chain couples TRBV7-9 to TRBJ2-7; D call uncertain. There are 13 residues in the CDR3. Per germline, CDR1 SEHNR and CDR2 FQNEAQ (reference sequence). V was clipped by 4 bases and J by 2 bases, with 9 bases between them.